The T cell receptor (beta chain) described here comes from a study of identical twins. The length of the CDR3 is 14 residues. V was cut by 6 bases and J by 2 bases, with 12 bases left in between. Germline V lookup: CDR1 LNHDA, CDR2 SQIVND (reference sequence). Using its own MiXCR run on the 5' RACE reads, TCRdb lists one record per CDR3 protein. Seen here are hundreds of thousands of distinct CDR3 sequences, 8.6% observed once, and the top ten hold roughly 0.9%. The data were also submitted as part of a second study, on yellow fever vaccine responses in identical twins.

The TCR comes from a woman in her late teens or twenties in good health. The V call is TRBV19, the J call TRBJ2-3; D call uncertain. The specimen was PBMCs. The DNA of the CDR3 is TGTGCCAGTAGAACCGGGCCCTACACAGATACGCAGTATTTT. Protein: CASRTGPYTDTQYF. Full variable domain (remainder filled in from reference TRBV19 and TRBJ2-3): DGGITQSPKYLFRKEGQNVTLSCEQNLNHDAMYWYRQDPGQGLRLIYYSQIVNDFQKGDIAEGYSVSREKKESFPLTVTSAQKNPTAFYLCASRTGPYTDTQYFGPGTRLTVL.